This TCR beta chain stems from a study of shared clonotypes between healthy human individuals. Some clones are missing from TCRdb's copy, which holds only in-frame ones; the method was immunoSEQ multiplex PCR. The data contain 600,000 to 750,000 clones, about 90% of them singletons. Study outcomes and limitations: A generally larger estimated richness was seen in naive subsets than in memory subsets.

The count of this clone is one. As yet, its antigen is unknown. With 1 base clipped from V and 0 bases from J, the junction kept 19 bases outside the gene matches. The germline CDR1 and CDR2 sequences are SGDLS and YYNGEE. The CDR3 length is 22 residues. Sequenced material: memory CD8+ T cells from PBMCs. The sample's subset: CD45RO+ cells pooled with CCR7-negative TemRA cells. V is TRBV9 and J is TRBJ2-3, with 11 positions matching TRBD2. The sequence came from a young man in good health. Some clones in this sample may be carry-over from other donors' samples. The CDR3 is CASSVRGVWGTSGPTSTDTQYF. CDR3 coding DNA: TGTGCCAGCAGCGTAAGGGGCGTGTGGGGGACTAGCGGCCCAACGAGCACAGATACGCAGTATTTT.